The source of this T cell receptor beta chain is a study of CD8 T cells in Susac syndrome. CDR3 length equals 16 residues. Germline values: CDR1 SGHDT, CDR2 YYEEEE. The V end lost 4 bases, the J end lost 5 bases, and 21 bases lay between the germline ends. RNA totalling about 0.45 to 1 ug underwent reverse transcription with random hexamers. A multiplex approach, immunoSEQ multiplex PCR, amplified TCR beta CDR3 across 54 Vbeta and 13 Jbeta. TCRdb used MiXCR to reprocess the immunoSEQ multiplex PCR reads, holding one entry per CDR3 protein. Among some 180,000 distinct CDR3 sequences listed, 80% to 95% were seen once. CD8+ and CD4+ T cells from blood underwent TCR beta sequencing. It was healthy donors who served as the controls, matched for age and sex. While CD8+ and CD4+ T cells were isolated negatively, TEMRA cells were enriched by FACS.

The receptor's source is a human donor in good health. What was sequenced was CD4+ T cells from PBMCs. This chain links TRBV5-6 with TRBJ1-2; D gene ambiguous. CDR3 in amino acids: CASSPGLSTFGYGYTF. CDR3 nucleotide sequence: TGTGCCAGCAGCCCGGGCCTAAGTACTTTCGGGTATGGCTACACCTTC.